This record looks at one T cell receptor (beta chain) sequence and its context. No antigen is known for it. At one end, the junction sequence differs from germline, possibly due to a read error. The CDR3 runs to 12 residues. Germline loops: CDR1 MNHEY, CDR2 SVGEGT. Profiling of TCR beta VDJ combinations and CDR3 sequences used genomic DNA as template. TCRdb passed the reads through MiXCR, listing each CDR3 protein once. This sample yields hundreds of thousands of distinct CDR3 sequences, of which 65% to 75% are seen a single time; 4% belongs to the top ten. This sample stems from a study of CD8+CD57+ T cells in acquired aplastic anemia. The overall study: For CD4+ cells, healthy donors had an average of about 10 million reads.

Overall study findings and caveats: Researchers report that 25 to 35 CD8+ CDR3 sequences appeared in both patients and controls.

The sequencing input was sorted CD4+, CD8+, or CD8+CD57+ T cells (not recorded which) from PBMCs. The chain uses TRBV6-2 or TRBV6-3 and TRBJ2-5, with D perhaps matching TRBD1 (7 bases). The sequence was collected from a human donor in good health, serving as a control. The CDR3 is CASSGGTETQYF. The DNA for the CDR3 is TGTGCCAGCAGTGGCGGGACAGAGACCCAATACTTC.